The 6 T cell receptor beta chains listed next were all sequenced from one sample in a study of blood T cell repertoires in COVID-19. Generated by immunoSEQ multiplex PCR, the TCRdb table keeps only in-frame clones and is missing some. The repertoire holds roughly 240,000 clones, with roughly 80% as singletons. The specimen sequenced was PBMCs or T cells enriched from blood (not recorded which). All receptors come from a woman aged 40 to 49 who had been exposed to COVID-19.

CDR3 sequence (DNA): TGTGCCAGCAGTTTATCCACAGGGTGGATCACTGAAGCTTTCTTT. Translation gives CASSLSTGWITEAFF. The gene calls are TRBV28 and TRBJ1-1, with D tentatively TRBD1 (6 bases). This CDR3 spans 15 amino acids. V was trimmed by 1 base and J by 4 bases, leaving 13 bases between them. CDR1 and CDR2 from the germline V gene are MDHEN and SYDVKM. The entire variable domain, with the rest obtained from reference TRBV28 and TRBJ1-1, is as follows: DVKVTQSSRYLVKRTGEKVFLECVQDMDHENMFWYRQDPGLGLRLIYFSYDVKMKEKGDIPEGYSVSREKKERFSLILESASTNQTSMYLCASSLSTGWITEAFFGQGTRLTVV.

The V and J genes are TRBV27 and TRBJ2-1, with 9 bases identical to TRBD1. The ends lost 3 bases at V and 6 bases at J; junction bases unmatched: 6. Germline values: CDR1 MNHEY, CDR2 SMNVEV (reference sequence). The CDR3 extends over 15 amino acids. CDR3 amino acids: CASSFRDRAFNEQFF. The CDR3, as DNA: TGTGCCAGCAGTTTCCGGGACAGGGCGTTCAATGAGCAGTTCTTC.

This clone appeared a single time. The rearrangement links TRBV6-5 to TRBJ2-1, with 7 bases identical to TRBD1. This CDR3 contains 13 residues. Losses at the gene ends were 6 bases for V and 5 bases for J; bases not matched to a gene: 4. Germline V gene lookup returns CDR1 MNHEY and CDR2 SVGAGI. Here the CDR3 reads CASRRQGNNEQFF. CDR3 bases: TGTGCCAGCAGGCGACAGGGAAACAATGAGCAGTTCTTC.

J is TRBJ1-3 and V is TRBV5-4; 7 bases are a match to TRBD1. After removal of 4 bases from V and 7 bases from J, the junction contained 8 bases not matched to a gene. Germline V gives CDR1 SGHNT, CDR2 YYREEE (reference sequence). This CDR3 comprises 14 residues. The CDR3 here is CASSVQGGLNTIYF. The CDR3 DNA is TGTGCCAGCAGCGTCCAGGGGGGACTGAACACCATATATTTT.

This clone was seen only once. The V and J genes are TRBV6-5 and TRBJ2-7; 7 bases agree with TRBD1. CDR1 and CDR2 from the germline V gene are MNHEY and SVGAGI. CDR3 size: 12 residues. After removal of 4 bases from V and 5 bases from J, the junction contained 2 bases not matched to a gene. The CDR3 region has the DNA TGTGCCAGCAGTTCCGACAGGGACGAGCAGTACTTC. Its protein product is CASSSDRDEQYF.

The chain joins TRBV27 to TRBJ2-5; D is undetermined. The germline CDR1 and CDR2 sequences are MNHEY and SMNVEV (reference sequence). The CDR3 has 13 residues. Trimming shortened V by 3 bases and J by 2 bases, and 7 bases separated the two germline ends. The CDR3 nucleotides are TGTGCCAGCAGTTTTAACTTTCAAGAGACCCAGTACTTC. Its translation: CASSFNFQETQYF.